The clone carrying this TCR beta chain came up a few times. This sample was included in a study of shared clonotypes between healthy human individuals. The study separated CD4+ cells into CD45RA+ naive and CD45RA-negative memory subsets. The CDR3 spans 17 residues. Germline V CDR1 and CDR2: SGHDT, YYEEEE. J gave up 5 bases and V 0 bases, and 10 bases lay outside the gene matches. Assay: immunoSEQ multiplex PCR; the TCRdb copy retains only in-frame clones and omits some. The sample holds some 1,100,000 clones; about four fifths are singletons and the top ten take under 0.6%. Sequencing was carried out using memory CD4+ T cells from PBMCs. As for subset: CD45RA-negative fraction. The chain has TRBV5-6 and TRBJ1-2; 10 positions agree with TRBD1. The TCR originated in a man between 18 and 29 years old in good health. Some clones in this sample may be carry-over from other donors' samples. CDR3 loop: CASSLGQGAQVVYGYTF. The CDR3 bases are TGTGCCAGCAGCTTGGGACAGGGGGCGCAGGTCGTGTATGGCTACACCTTC.